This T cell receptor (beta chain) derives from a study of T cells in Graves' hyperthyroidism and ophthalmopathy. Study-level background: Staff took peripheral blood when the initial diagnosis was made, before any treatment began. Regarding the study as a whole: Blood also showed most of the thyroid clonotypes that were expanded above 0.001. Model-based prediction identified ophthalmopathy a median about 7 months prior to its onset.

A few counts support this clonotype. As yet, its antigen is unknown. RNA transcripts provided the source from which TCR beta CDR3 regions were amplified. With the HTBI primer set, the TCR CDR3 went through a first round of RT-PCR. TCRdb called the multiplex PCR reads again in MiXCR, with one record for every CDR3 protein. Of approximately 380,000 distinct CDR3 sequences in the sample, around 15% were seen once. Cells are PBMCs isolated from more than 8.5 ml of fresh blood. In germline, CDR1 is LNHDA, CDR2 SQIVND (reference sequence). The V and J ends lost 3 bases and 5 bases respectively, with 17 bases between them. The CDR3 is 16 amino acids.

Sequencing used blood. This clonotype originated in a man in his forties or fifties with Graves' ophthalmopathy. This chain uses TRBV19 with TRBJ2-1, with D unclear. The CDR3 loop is CASSILGKADDNEQFF. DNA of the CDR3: TGTGCCAGTAGTATTCTGGGGAAGGCTGATGACAATGAGCAGTTCTTC.